The 21 T cell receptor beta chains below were found in one sample sequenced in a study of radiotherapy plus CTLA-4 blockade in lung cancer. Using immunoSEQ multiplex PCR, the repertoire was profiled, and TCRdb retains in-frame clones only, with some absent. This table holds roughly 110,000 clones, roughly 77% found once. Sequencing was performed on peripheral blood, taken from a patient treated with radiotherapy plus ipilimumab. Receptor source: a human donor with non-small cell lung cancer that progressed on radiotherapy plus ipilimumab. Some clones in this sample may be carry-over from other donors' samples.

V is TRBV6-5 and J is TRBJ1-5; no clear D gene. CDR1 and CDR2 (germline): MNHEY, SVGAGI. Trimming shortened V by 0 bases and J by 2 bases, and 8 bases separated the two germline ends. The CDR3 totals 15 residues. The CDR3 protein is CASSYSWPGNQPQHF. The CDR3 DNA sequence: TGTGCCAGCAGTTACTCCTGGCCGGGCAATCAGCCCCAGCATTTT.

The chain is built from TRBV7-9 and TRBJ1-2, with a weak D call TRBD1 (5 bases). The CDR3 extends over 15 amino acids. The V gene's germline CDR1 is SEHNR and CDR2 FQNEAQ (reference sequence). V lost 5 bases, J lost 6 bases, and 19 bases lay in between. In DNA, the CDR3 is TGTGCCAGCAGCGCCGAGGGGCGCAGGGTCCATGGCTACACCTTC. It codes for CASSAEGRRVHGYTF. The full variable domain, in which reference TRBV7-9 and TRBJ1-2 provide the parts outside the CDR3, is DTGVSQNPRHKITKRGQNVTFRCDPISEHNRLYWYRQTLGQGPEFLTYFQNEAQLEKSRLLSDRFSAERPKGSFSTLEIQRTEQGDSAMYLCASSAEGRRVHGYTFGSGTRLTVV.

This clone came up once. V and J are TRBV18 and TRBJ2-7; D uncertain. The ends were cut back, 3 bases at V and 5 bases at J, with 20 bases in the middle. This CDR3 comprises 16 residues. Germline V lookup: CDR1 KGHSH, CDR2 LQKENI. The CDR3 DNA follows: TGTGCCAGCTCACCGATAATGGTCCCCCCCCCACACGAGCAGTACTTC. Translating gives CASSPIMVPPPHEQYF.

This clone has a single count. J is TRBJ1-2 and V is TRBV6-6, with 8 bases aligning to TRBD1. The germline V gene has CDR1 MNHNY and CDR2 SVGAGI (reference sequence). This CDR3 is 12 amino acids long. Germline trimming cut 5 bases from V and 8 bases from J; bases unmatched to any gene: 4. This chain's CDR3 is CASSPTGVGYTF. CDR3 sequence (DNA): TGTGCCAGCAGTCCGACAGGGGTAGGCTACACCTTC.

This chain connects TRBV7-3 to TRBJ2-5, with 10 positions matching TRBD2. The end of the DNA fits TRBJ2-7 better, so the J call may be wrong. The CDR3 is 14 residues long. Germline CDR1 reads SGHTA; CDR2 reads FQGTGA. CDR3 in amino acids: CASSPGLAPYEQYF. CDR3 bases: TGTGCCAGCAGCCCGGGACTAGCGCCCTACGAGCAGTACTTC.

V and J are TRBV5-1 and TRBJ1-2; D is possibly TRBD1 (5 bases). With 2 bases removed from V and 4 bases from J, the gap between germline ends came to 9 bases. Germline CDR1 and CDR2: SGHRS and YFSETQ. The length of the CDR3 is 13 residues. The CDR3 protein is CASSFGGFYGYTF. The DNA of the CDR3 is TGCGCCAGCAGCTTCGGGGGGTTCTATGGCTACACCTTC.

This chain uses TRBV7-3 with TRBJ2-2, with 7 bases that match TRBD1. The germline V gene encodes CDR1 SGHTA and CDR2 FQGTGA. This CDR3 region has 16 residues. V lost 3 bases and J lost 6; bases outside the gene matches: 10. CDR3 in DNA: TGTGCCAGCAGCTTGTTCGGGCAGGGGGTCGCCGGGGAGCTGTTTTTT. Translation: CASSLFGQGVAGELFF.

For the CDR3, the DNA is TGTGCCAGCAGTTATCCAACAGGAGAACCCCAGCATTTT. Translating it yields CASSYPTGEPQHF. The rearrangement links TRBV6-6 to TRBJ1-5; D is perhaps TRBD1 (5 bases). The V end lost 3 bases, the J end lost 10 bases, and 13 bases lay between the germline ends. This CDR3 comprises 13 residues. Per germline, CDR1 MNHNY and CDR2 SVGAGI (reference sequence).

This clone was observed a few times. The genes are TRBV10-3 and TRBJ1-1; 7 nucleotides agree with TRBD1. Germline CDR1 reads ENHRY; CDR2 reads SYGVKD. The junction had 10 bases not matched to a gene; V was cut back by 4 bases and J by 5 bases. This CDR3 comprises 15 residues. CDR3 DNA sequence: TGTGCCATCAGTGCCCCGCGACAGGGTAGGACTGAAGCTTTCTTT. Encoded protein: CAISAPRQGRTEAFF.

This clone showed up just a few times. The V call is TRBV14, the J call TRBJ2-5; D is unclear. The V gene's germline CDR1 is SGHDN and CDR2 FVKESK. The CDR3 totals 14 residues. The V and J ends lost 1 base and 4 bases respectively, with 10 bases between them. The CDR3, as DNA: TGTGCCAGCAGCCAAGGCAGCAGGCTAGAGACCCAGTACTTC. This sequence encodes CASSQGSRLETQYF.

This clone was seen only a few times. The rearrangement uses TRBV19 and TRBJ2-5, with 8 positions matching TRBD2. The trim removed 7 bases at V and 4 bases at J, leaving 8 bases unmatched. CDR1 is LNHDA and CDR2 is SQIVND in the germline V gene (reference sequence). The length of the CDR3 is 14 residues. The DNA of the CDR3 is TGTGCCAGTATTGGGGGCGCGGGGGGAGAGACCCAGTACTTC. It yields the protein CASIGGAGGETQYF.

This clone was seen a single time. The chain joins TRBV4-1 to TRBJ2-5; TRBD1 aligns across 8 bases. V lost 5 bases, J lost 2 bases, and 4 bases stayed unmatched. This CDR3 comprises 14 residues. Germline V lookup: CDR1 MGHRA, CDR2 YSYEKL. The CDR3 sequence is CASSDRGRQETQYF. CDR3 bases: TGCGCCAGCAGCGACAGGGGACGACAAGAGACCCAGTACTTC.

The gene calls are TRBV29-1 and TRBJ1-4; 7 bases match TRBD1. Unmatched junction bases numbered 4, after V lost 6 bases and J lost 6 bases. Germline CDR1 is SQVTM and CDR2 is ANQGSEA. CDR3 size: 12 residues. The CDR3 nucleotides are TGCAGCGTCCGGGACAGAGATGAAAAACTGTTTTTT. This translates into CSVRDRDEKLFF.

V usage is TRBV12-5 and J usage is TRBJ2-3; 15 bases agree with TRBD2. This CDR3 region has 17 residues. J was trimmed by 5 bases and V by 7 bases; bases with no gene match: 10. Germline-derived CDR1 and CDR2 are LGHNT and FRNRAP. The CDR3: CASAPGGLAGGRDTQYF. DNA for the CDR3: TGTGCTAGTGCCCCGGGTGGACTAGCGGGGGGGCGAGATACGCAGTATTTT.

The chain combines TRBV5-4 with TRBJ2-7; D not resolved. The CDR3 runs 15 residues. CDR1 is SGHNT, CDR2 YYREEE, per germline (reference sequence). Trimming took off 4 bases at V and 0 bases at J, with 14 bases between the two ends. The CDR3 sequence: CASSGLAGGSYEQYF. In nucleotides, the CDR3 is TGTGCCAGCAGCGGGTTGGCAGGTGGCTCCTACGAGCAGTACTTC.

The chain has TRBV4-1 and TRBJ1-3; maybe TRBD1 (5 bases). Trimming pared 6 bases from V and 8 bases from J, leaving 23 bases between. The CDR3 has 16 residues. The germline V gene encodes CDR1 MGHRA and CDR2 YSYEKL. The CDR3: CASSPAGTPGSDTIYF. CDR3 nucleotides: TGCGCCAGCAGTCCAGCGGGAACACCAGGGTCTGACACCATATATTTT.

A few counts support this clone. The V call is TRBV19, the J call TRBJ2-5; the D is unclear. The CDR3 has 11 residues. Trimming removed 6 bases at V and 5 bases at J, with 7 bases between. CDR1 LNHDA and CDR2 SQIVND come from the germline V gene (reference sequence). CDR3 sequence (DNA): TGTGCCAGTAGCTGGGGTGAGACCCAGTACTTC. This translates into CASSWGETQYF.

This clone occurred a few times. The chain is built from TRBV4-3 and TRBJ2-1; 9 bases line up with TRBD2. CDR1 and CDR2 (germline): LGHNA, YSLEER. Trimming took 0 bases from V and 7 from J; bases not matched to a gene: 4. This CDR3 has 15 amino acids. The CDR3 loop reads CASSQEGLAGNEQFF. The CDR3 DNA reads as TGCGCCAGCAGCCAAGAAGGCCTAGCGGGGAATGAGCAGTTCTTC.

The V and J genes are TRBV6-6 and TRBJ2-4; D might be TRBD2 (5 bases). Germline V gene lookup returns CDR1 MNHNY and CDR2 SVGAGI (reference sequence). V lost 1 base, J lost 5 bases, and 9 bases lay in between. CDR3 length: 14 residues. This CDR3 reads CASSYFREENIQYF. The CDR3 DNA is TGTGCCAGCAGTTACTTCCGGGAAGAAAACATTCAGTACTTC.

The chain joins TRBV5-4 to TRBJ1-2, with D uncertain. Trimming shortened V by 0 bases and J by 2 bases, and 8 bases separated the two germline ends. From germline, CDR1 is SGHNT and CDR2 YYREEE (reference sequence). This CDR3 spans 14 amino acids. The CDR3 spells CASSLDSVNYGYTF. The CDR3 DNA reads TGTGCCAGCAGCTTGGACTCTGTGAACTATGGCTACACCTTC.

This clone was recorded a few times. The gene calls are TRBV19 and TRBJ1-4; D unclear. Trimming pared 3 bases from V and 4 bases from J, leaving 6 bases between. The germline V gene encodes CDR1 LNHDA and CDR2 SQIVND (reference sequence). This CDR3 spans 13 amino acids. The CDR3 DNA reads as TGTGCCAGTAGTATCCACGATAATGAAAAACTGTTTTTT. This sequence encodes CASSIHDNEKLFF.